This T cell receptor beta chain came from a study of T cell responses to AZD1222 COVID-19 vaccine. Study-level results: Clonal diversity was possibly underestimated, and white British individuals and females predominated among donors. Every sample of the repertoires postdated the peak T cell response. Spike-specific TCR breadth and depth were elevated following two AZD1222 doses. Close to half of all spike-specific TCRs reportedly target regions of the variants that are unmutated.

With respect to this clone: No antigen is known for it.

The CDR3 spans 14 residues. Trimming at V came to 1 base and at J to 8 bases, leaving 6 bases not matched to a gene. Germline CDR1 is MGHRA and CDR2 is YSYEKL. Assay used: immunoSEQ multiplex PCR; TCRdb lists only in-frame clones, some missing. The table lists 80,000 or so clones, 90% of them singletons. This rearrangement joins TRBV4-1 to TRBJ1-2, with 8 nucleotides matching TRBD1. This TCR came from an adult in good health. The sample was peripheral blood, taken on day 0 of AZD1222 vaccination. This chain's CDR3 is CASSQGQGPGGYTF. The CDR3 nucleotides are TGCGCCAGCAGCCAAGGACAGGGGCCGGGGGGCTACACCTTC.